This TCR beta chain was obtained from a study of long-term antiretroviral therapy in people with HIV. Study-wide results and caveats: In samples taken after ART, diversity increased but remained below transplant donor control levels. Those clones which expanded before ART made up the dominant part of the repertoire at all time points.

Version v3.0 of the immunoSEQ assay was performed at survey level. Clones were sequenced by immunoSEQ multiplex PCR, and TCRdb holds only the in-frame ones, with some missing. The repertoire holds just over 20,000 clones, with around 79% as singletons. A note on this clone: No antigen is known for it.

J was trimmed by 1 base and V by 1 base; bases with no gene match: 9. CDR1 and CDR2 from the germline V gene are MNHEY and SMNVEV (reference sequence). CDR3 length equals 18 residues. The sample in question was unsorted PBMCs, obtained 4.1 years after starting antiretroviral therapy. This clonotype was obtained from a woman aged 35 to 49 with HIV. V is TRBV27 and J is TRBJ1-5, with 8 nucleotides matching TRBD1. The CDR3 here is CASSLLRSGGRSNQPQHF. As DNA, the CDR3 is TGTGCCAGCAGTTTATTGAGGTCAGGGGGCAGAAGCAATCAGCCCCAGCATTTT.